These T cell receptor beta chains were read from a single sample in a study of T-cell reconstitution after alpha-beta-depleted transplantation in children. TCRdb re-analysed the PCR reads in MiXCR, keeping a single row per CDR3 protein. The sample shows some 180,000 distinct CDR3 sequences, under 8.5% of them seen only once. Specimen: PBMCs, collected before TCRalphabeta/CD19-depleted stem cell transplant. These TCRs come from a boy between 2 and 10 years old with acute lymphoblastic leukemia, due to receive a stem cell transplant. The CDR3 runs from the conserved cysteine through the conserved F or W. The D gene is left open where the match is weak. Not every row has a clone size; where given, it reads once, few, many or a size class.

D: .
V: TRBV5-1
J: TRBJ2-3
size: .
CDR3: CASSLGDQAGTDTQYF
DNA: TGCGCCAGCAGCTTGGGGGATCAAGCAGGCACAGATACGCAGTATTTT

D: .
V: TRBV12-3/TRBV12-4
J: TRBJ1-1
size: many
CDR3: CASNQGAGNTEAFF
DNA: TGTGCCAGCAATCAAGGGGCCGGGAACACTGAAGCTTTCTTT

D: .
V: TRBV15
J: TRBJ2-3
size: .
CDR3: CASPPPGAGDTQYF
DNA: TGTGCCAGCCCTCCCCCAGGGGCCGGAGATACGCAGTATTTT

D: .
V: TRBV5-5
J: TRBJ2-1
size: .
CDR3: CASSLGRRGVYNEQFF
DNA: TGTGCCAGCAGCTTAGGACGTAGGGGAGTCTACAATGAGCAGTTCTTC

D: TRBD1
V: TRBV9
J: TRBJ2-5
size: many
CDR3: CASSEGIRGLQETQYF
DNA: TGTGCCAGCAGCGAAGGAATTAGGGGGCTCCAAGAGACCCAGTACTTC

D: .
V: TRBV10-3
J: TRBJ2-1
size: .
CDR3: CAISLGGIAYNEQFF
DNA: TGTGCCATCAGTCTCGGCGGCATCGCGTACAATGAGCAGTTCTTC

D: .
V: TRBV29-1
J: TRBJ2-5
size: few
CDR3: CSVGREETQYF
DNA: TGCAGCGTTGGAAGGGAAGAGACCCAGTACTTC

D: .
V: TRBV6-2/TRBV6-3
J: TRBJ1-2
size: .
CDR3: CASTLQGVSSGYTF
DNA: TGTGCCAGCACCCTGCAGGGTGTTAGTTCTGGCTACACCTTC

D: .
V: TRBV28
J: TRBJ1-2
size: many
CDR3: CADRGLYGYTF
DNA: TGTGCCGACCGGGGGCTGTATGGCTACACCTTC

D: .
V: TRBV12-3/TRBV12-4
J: TRBJ1-1
size: few
CDR3: CASSLGRVEAFF
DNA: TGTGCCAGCAGTTTAGGCAGGGTTGAAGCTTTCTTT

D: .
V: TRBV20-1
J: TRBJ2-5
size: many
CDR3: CSASVGVVETQYF
DNA: TGCAGTGCTAGTGTTGGGGTTGTGGAGACCCAGTACTTC

D: TRBD2
V: TRBV29-1
J: TRBJ2-3
size: many
CDR3: CSVEPPSGVNTDTQYF
DNA: TGCAGCGTTGAACCGCCTAGCGGGGTGAACACAGATACGCAGTATTTT

D: TRBD1
V: TRBV12-3/TRBV12-4
J: TRBJ2-2
size: .
CDR3: CASSRITGDTGELFF
DNA: TGTGCCAGCAGTCGGATCACAGGGGACACCGGGGAGCTGTTTTTT

D: .
V: TRBV3-1
J: TRBJ1-2
size: once
CDR3: CAFCFFVVSMRGNYGYTF
DNA: TGTGCCTTCTGTTTTTTTGTGGTTTCTATGAGAGGGAACTATGGCTACACCTTC

D: TRBD2
V: TRBV5-1
J: TRBJ2-7
size: .
CDR3: CASSVLAGEYEQYF
DNA: TGCGCCAGCAGCGTTCTAGCGGGGGAGTACGAGCAGTACTTC

D: TRBD1
V: TRBV3-1
J: TRBJ2-1
size: many
CDR3: CASTRGTAYNEQFF
DNA: TGTGCCAGCACCCGAGGGACAGCGTACAATGAGCAGTTCTTC

D: .
V: TRBV5-1
J: TRBJ2-5
size: many
CDR3: CASSALEGEETQYF
DNA: TGCGCCAGCAGCGCCCTAGAAGGGGAAGAGACCCAGTACTTC

D: TRBD1
V: TRBV7-9
J: TRBJ2-7
size: few
CDR3: CASSGGGQGAREQYF
DNA: TGTGCCAGCAGCGGGGGGGGACAGGGGGCGAGAGAGCAGTACTTC

D: .
V: TRBV2
J: TRBJ2-5
size: few
CDR3: CASSRHQETQYF
DNA: TGTGCCAGCAGTAGACACCAAGAGACCCAGTACTTC

D: TRBD1
V: TRBV7-2
J: TRBJ2-7
size: few
CDR3: CASSLRGQGPYEQYF
DNA: TGTGCCAGCAGCTTGAGGGGACAGGGGCCCTACGAGCAGTACTTC

D: .
V: TRBV24-1
J: TRBJ2-3
size: .
CDR3: CATSDLHLGQTDTQYF
DNA: TGTGCCACCAGTGATTTGCATCTGGGGCAAACAGATACGCAGTATTTT

D: TRBD1
V: TRBV3-1
J: TRBJ1-6
size: .
CDR3: CASNSRDSDSPLHF
DNA: TGTGCCAGCAACTCCCGGGACAGCGATTCACCCCTCCACTTT

D: .
V: TRBV12-3/TRBV12-4
J: TRBJ1-4
size: many
CDR3: CASSLFSKRLFF
DNA: TGTGCCAGCAGTTTGTTCAGTAAACGACTGTTTTTT

D: TRBD2
V: TRBV9
J: TRBJ2-1
size: many
CDR3: CASSETSGGALSYNEQFF
DNA: TGTGCCAGCAGCGAGACTAGCGGGGGGGCCCTCTCCTACAATGAGCAGTTCTTC

D: TRBD2
V: TRBV11-2
J: TRBJ2-1
size: .
CDR3: CASSSPLLAGKHNEQFF
DNA: TGTGCCAGCAGCTCCCCCCTCCTAGCGGGGAAACACAATGAGCAGTTCTTC

D: .
V: TRBV23-1
J: TRBJ1-5
size: many
CDR3: CASSHPGRYNQPQHF
DNA: TGCGCCAGCAGTCACCCGGGACGGTACAATCAGCCCCAGCATTTT

D: TRBD2
V: TRBV7-9
J: TRBJ2-3
size: .
CDR3: CASSIVGTSGSSDTQYF
DNA: TGTGCCAGCAGCATCGTCGGGACTAGCGGGAGTTCAGATACGCAGTATTTT

D: TRBD2
V: TRBV20-1
J: TRBJ2-7
size: many
CDR3: CSAAGTKPYEQYF
DNA: TGCAGTGCTGCCGGGACTAAGCCCTACGAGCAGTACTTC

D: .
V: TRBV7-9
J: TRBJ2-7
size: .
CDR3: CASSPGANDPYEQYF
DNA: TGTGCCAGCAGCCCGGGAGCCAATGATCCCTACGAGCAGTACTTC

D: TRBD1
V: TRBV5-1
J: TRBJ2-2
size: few
CDR3: CASSSSPIGTGSGELFF
DNA: TGCGCCAGCAGCTCCTCACCTATAGGGACAGGGTCGGGGGAGCTGTTTTTT

D: .
V: TRBV6-5
J: TRBJ2-3
size: many
CDR3: CASRTTVMADTQYF
DNA: TGTGCCAGCAGGACGACAGTGATGGCAGATACGCAGTATTTT

D: .
V: TRBV3-1
J: TRBJ1-4
size: few
CDR3: CASSQGVMTAPHF
DNA: TGTGCCAGCAGCCAAGGGGTTATGACAGCGCCTCATTTT

D: TRBD1
V: TRBV11-1
J: TRBJ1-2
size: few
CDR3: CASSPSPGFSRGTPIHYGYTF
DNA: TGTGCCAGCAGCCCATCGCCCGGGTTTTCCAGGGGGACCCCCATACACTATGGCTACACCTTC

D: .
V: TRBV2
J: TRBJ2-7
size: many
CDR3: CASKGGYYEQYF
DNA: TGTGCCAGCAAGGGTGGGTACTACGAGCAGTACTTC

D: .
V: TRBV7-6
J: TRBJ2-1
size: few
CDR3: CASSPRGLRGEQFF
DNA: TGTGCCAGCAGCCCCCGAGGCCTTCGGGGTGAGCAGTTCTTC

D: .
V: TRBV20-1
J: TRBJ2-1
size: many
CDR3: CSASPAALYNEQFF
DNA: TGCAGTGCTAGTCCGGCGGCCCTCTACAATGAGCAGTTCTTC

D: TRBD2
V: TRBV28
J: TRBJ2-3
size: many
CDR3: CASSGTSGKSTDTQYF
DNA: TGTGCCAGCAGTGGGACTAGCGGGAAAAGCACAGATACGCAGTATTTT

D: TRBD2
V: TRBV6-5
J: TRBJ2-1
size: many
CDR3: CASSYWGRGYNEQFF
DNA: TGTGCCAGCAGTTACTGGGGGAGGGGCTACAATGAGCAGTTCTTC

D: TRBD2
V: TRBV14
J: TRBJ2-1
size: many
CDR3: CASSQDSGRSSYNEQFF
DNA: TGTGCCAGCAGCCAAGATAGCGGGAGAAGCTCCTACAATGAGCAGTTCTTC

D: TRBD1
V: TRBV20-1
J: TRBJ2-3
size: many
CDR3: CSAGQAVFTDTQYF
DNA: TGCAGTGCGGGACAGGCTGTCTTCACAGATACGCAGTATTTT

D: .
V: TRBV15
J: TRBJ1-5
size: .
CDR3: CATSRGPNQPQHF
DNA: TGTGCCACCAGCAGAGGTCCCAATCAGCCCCAGCATTTT

D: TRBD2
V: TRBV5-1
J: TRBJ2-1
size: many
CDR3: CASSLKVAGGNEQFF
DNA: TGCGCCAGCAGCTTGAAGGTAGCGGGGGGTAATGAGCAGTTCTTC

D: .
V: TRBV28
J: TRBJ2-7
size: many
CDR3: CASSFQRITGTYEQYF
DNA: TGTGCCAGCAGTTTTCAACGCATAACAGGGACCTACGAGCAGTACTTC

D: .
V: TRBV12-3/TRBV12-4
J: TRBJ2-1
size: many
CDR3: CASRQGSEQFF
DNA: TGTGCCAGCAGACAGGGAAGCGAGCAGTTCTTC

D: .
V: TRBV9
J: TRBJ1-1
size: many
CDR3: CASSREFDTEAFF
DNA: TGTGCCAGCAGCAGGGAATTCGACACTGAAGCTTTCTTT

D: .
V: TRBV11-2
J: TRBJ2-1
size: few
CDR3: CASSLALATGNEQFF
DNA: TGTGCCAGCAGCTTAGCATTAGCTACCGGGAATGAGCAGTTCTTC

D: .
V: TRBV25-1
J: TRBJ2-5
size: .
CDR3: CASSDTGTQETQYF
DNA: TGTGCCAGCAGTGATACCGGGACCCAAGAGACCCAGTACTTC